One sample yielded the 8 T cell receptor beta chains listed below, sequenced in a study of OX40 agonist ivuxolimab in advanced cancers. TCRdb keeps only in-frame clones here, not all; method: immunoSEQ multiplex PCR. The data contain tens of thousands of clones, around 80% of them singletons. This material consisted of CD4+ or CD8+ T cells sorted from blood, taken in a trial of the OX40 agonist ivuxolimab. The receptors originated from an adult with an advanced solid tumor such as melanoma, head and neck, liver or kidney cancer.

The chain links TRBV19 to TRBJ1-1; D is uncertain. Germline CDR1 and CDR2: LNHDA and SQIVND (reference sequence). V shed 6 bases and J shed 0 bases, with 11 bases lying between them. This CDR3 region has 14 residues. The CDR3 sequence is CASSLDGLNTEAFF. The CDR3 DNA is TGTGCCAGTAGCTTGGACGGTTTGAACACTGAAGCTTTCTTT.

This chain uses TRBV9 with TRBJ2-5; the match to TRBD2 covers 8 bases. The germline V gene encodes CDR1 SGDLS and CDR2 YYNGEE. The CDR3 contains 12 residues. The V segment lost 4 bases and the J segment 6 bases; nucleotides outside the gene matches: 2. CDR3 region: CASSPGGKTQYF. Written as DNA, the CDR3 is TGTGCCAGCAGCCCGGGAGGGAAGACCCAGTACTTC. Filled out from reference TRBV9 and TRBJ2-5, the complete variable domain reads DSGVTQTPKHLITATGQRVTLRCSPRSGDLSVYWYQQSLDQGLQFLIQYYNGEERAKGNILERFSAQQFPDLHSELNLSSLELGDSALYFCASSPGGKTQYFGPGTRLLVL.

The chain is built from TRBV21-1 and TRBJ2-3; TRBD1 is the table's D call and was not checked against the DNA. TRBV21-1 is shown as a pseudogene. The CDR3 is 15 amino acids. CDR3 residues: CASSHGDRRTDTQYF. CDR3 in DNA: TGTGCCAGCTCACACGGTGACAGACGGACAGATACGCAGTATTTT.

Remarks on this clone: This CDR3 is also generated by other DNA sequences in the sample. The chain has TRBV11-3 and TRBJ2-3, with 12 bases aligning to TRBD2. CDR1 is SGHNT and CDR2 is YENEEA in the germline V gene. This CDR3 has 17 residues. V lost 3 bases, J lost 8 bases, and 12 bases stayed unmatched. The CDR3 protein is CASSFTGLAGLPGTQYF. The CDR3 bases are TGTGCCAGCAGCTTCACTGGACTAGCGGGACTACCGGGTACGCAGTATTTT.

This sequence joins TRBV9 and TRBJ1-1, with D perhaps matching TRBD1 (5 bases). Trimming removed 4 bases from V and 3 bases from J, with 13 bases in between. Per the germline V gene, CDR1 is SGDLS and CDR2 is YYNGEE. The CDR3 runs 14 residues. The chain's CDR3 is CASSPWGGDTEAFF. The CDR3 coding sequence is TGTGCCAGCAGCCCCTGGGGGGGTGACACTGAAGCTTTCTTT.

The chain recombines TRBV4-1 with TRBJ2-5; D is possibly TRBD1 (8 bases). CDR1 and CDR2 (germline): MGHRA, YSYEKL. The CDR3 is 16 residues long. Trimming stripped 1 base from V and 5 bases from J, with 17 bases between. CDR3 amino acids: CASSQGGQGGWETQYF. CDR3 bases: TGCGCCAGCAGCCAAGGTGGACAGGGAGGGTGGGAGACCCAGTACTTC.

As for this clone: Its ends do not fully match the called genes, so a read error is possible. The chain combines TRBV5-1 with TRBJ1-2; weak D call: TRBD1 (5 bases). Germline V gene data show CDR1 as SGHRS and CDR2 as YFSETQ. This CDR3 spans 15 amino acids. CDR3 sequence: CASSLYLGDNYGYAF. CDR3 bases: TGCGCCAGCAGCTTGTACTTGGGGGATAACTATGGCTACGCCTTC.

The rearrangement uses TRBV27 and TRBJ1-6, with TRBD1 as a possible D gene (5 bases). Germline assignment: CDR1 MNHEY and CDR2 SMNVEV (reference sequence). V lost 5 bases and J lost 9, with 11 bases in between. This CDR3 contains 13 residues. CDR3 sequence (DNA): TGTGCCAGCAGTACCCACGGGGCTTCACCCCTCCACTTT. Protein sequence: CASSTHGASPLHF.